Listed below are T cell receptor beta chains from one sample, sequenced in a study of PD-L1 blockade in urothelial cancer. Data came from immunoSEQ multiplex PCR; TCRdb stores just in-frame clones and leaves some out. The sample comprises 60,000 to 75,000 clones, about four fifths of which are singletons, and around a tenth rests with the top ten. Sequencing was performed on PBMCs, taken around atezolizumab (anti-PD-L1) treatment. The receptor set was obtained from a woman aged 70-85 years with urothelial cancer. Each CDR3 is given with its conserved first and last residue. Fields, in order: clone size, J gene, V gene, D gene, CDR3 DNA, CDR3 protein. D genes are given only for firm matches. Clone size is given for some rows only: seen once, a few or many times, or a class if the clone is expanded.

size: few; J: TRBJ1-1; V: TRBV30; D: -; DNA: TGTGCCTGGAGTGTGGGGCAGGGTTGGGACACTGAAGCTTTCTTT; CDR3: CAWSVGQGWDTEAFF
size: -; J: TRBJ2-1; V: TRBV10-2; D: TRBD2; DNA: TGCGCCAGTTTAGCGGGAGGGTACAATGAGCAGTTCTTC; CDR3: CASLAGGYNEQFF
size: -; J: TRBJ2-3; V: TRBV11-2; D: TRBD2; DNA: TGTGCCAGCAGCTCAGGGACTAGCTCTACGGATACGCAGTATTTT; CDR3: CASSSGTSSTDTQYF
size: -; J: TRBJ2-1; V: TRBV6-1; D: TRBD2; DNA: TGTGCCAGCAGATCGGGACTAGCGGGGTACAATGAGCAGTTCTTC; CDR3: CASRSGLAGYNEQFF
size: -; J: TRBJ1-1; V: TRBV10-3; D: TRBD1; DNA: TGTGCCATCAGCGGACAGGGTGGGACTGAAGCTTTCTTT; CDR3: CAISGQGGTEAFF
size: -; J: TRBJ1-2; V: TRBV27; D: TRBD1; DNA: TGTGCCAGCAGTCCGGGGACAGGGAGGACTAACTATGGCTACACCTTC; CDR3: CASSPGTGRTNYGYTF
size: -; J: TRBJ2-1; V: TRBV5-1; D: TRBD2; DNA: TGCGCCAGCAGCTGGGGACTAGCGGGAGGGTACAATGAGCAGTTCTTC; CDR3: CASSWGLAGGYNEQFF
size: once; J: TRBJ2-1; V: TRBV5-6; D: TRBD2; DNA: TGTGCCAGCAGCTTGGGACTAGCCCCTAACAATGAGCAGTTCTTC; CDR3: CASSLGLAPNNEQFF
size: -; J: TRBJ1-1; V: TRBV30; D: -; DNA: TGTGCCTGGAGTATCACAGTTGAAGCTTTCTTT; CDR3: CAWSITVEAFF
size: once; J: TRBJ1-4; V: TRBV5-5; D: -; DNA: TGTGCCAGCAGCTTGGTCGGACAGTCTAATGAAAAACTGTTTTTT; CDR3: CASSLVGQSNEKLFF
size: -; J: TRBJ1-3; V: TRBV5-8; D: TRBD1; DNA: TGTGCCAGCAGCCCCGGGACAGGGGGTTGGCGTGGAAACACCATATATTTT; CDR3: CASSPGTGGWRGNTIYF
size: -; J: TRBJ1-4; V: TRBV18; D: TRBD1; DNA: TGTGCCAGCTCAGCCGGGACAGTAACTAATGAAAAACTGTTTTTT; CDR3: CASSAGTVTNEKLFF
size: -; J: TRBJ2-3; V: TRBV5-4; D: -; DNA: TGTGCCAGCAGCGCCGCTGCCATTCAGAGCACAGATACGCAGTATTTT; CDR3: CASSAAAIQSTDTQYF
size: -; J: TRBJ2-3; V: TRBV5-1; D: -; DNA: TGCGCCAGCAGCTTGCGAGGGTCCGCCAGCACAGATACGCAGTATTTT; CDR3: CASSLRGSASTDTQYF
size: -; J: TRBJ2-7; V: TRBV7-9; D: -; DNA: TGTGCCAGCAGCCCTAATAGGGGGTCCGAGCAGTACTTC; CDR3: CASSPNRGSEQYF
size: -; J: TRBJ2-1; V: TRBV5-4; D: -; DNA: TGTGCCAGCAGCTTGGACGGGGGCTCCTACAATGAGCAGTTCTTC; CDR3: CASSLDGGSYNEQFF
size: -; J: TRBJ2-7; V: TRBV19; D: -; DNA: TGTGCCAGTAGTATAGGGGACAACTCCTACGAGCAGTACTTC; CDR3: CASSIGDNSYEQYF
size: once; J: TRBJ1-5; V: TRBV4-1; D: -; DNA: TGCGCCAGCAGCCAAGTCGGGACTAATCAGCCCCAGCATTTT; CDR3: CASSQVGTNQPQHF
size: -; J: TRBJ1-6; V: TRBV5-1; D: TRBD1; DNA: TGCGCCAGCAGCACCCGGACAGGTTCGTCGAATTCACCCCTCCACTTT; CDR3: CASSTRTGSSNSPLHF
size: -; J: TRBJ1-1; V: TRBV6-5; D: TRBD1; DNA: TGTGCCACGGTGGACAGGGGTTGGACTGAAGCTTTCTTT; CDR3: CATVDRGWTEAFF
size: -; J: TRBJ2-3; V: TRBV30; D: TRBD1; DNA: TGTGCCTGGAGGGGACAGGTTAGGTACACAGATACGCAGTATTTT; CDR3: CAWRGQVRYTDTQYF
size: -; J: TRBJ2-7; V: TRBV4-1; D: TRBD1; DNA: TGCGCCAGCAGCCAGACAGGGGTTCGGGACGAGCAGTACTTC; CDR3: CASSQTGVRDEQYF
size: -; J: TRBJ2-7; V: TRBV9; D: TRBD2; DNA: TGTGCCAGCAGCGTAGGGCTAGCGGGCACCTACGAGCAGTACTTC; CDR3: CASSVGLAGTYEQYF
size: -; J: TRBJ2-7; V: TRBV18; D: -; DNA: TGTGCCAGCTCACCTATCATCCTTAGCGGCTCCTACGAGCAGTACTTC; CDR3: CASSPIILSGSYEQYF
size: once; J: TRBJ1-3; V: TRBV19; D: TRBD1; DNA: TGTGCCAGTAGTATGGGGACAGGATCAATCCTAAGCTCTGGAAACACCATATATTTT; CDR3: CASSMGTGSILSSGNTIYF
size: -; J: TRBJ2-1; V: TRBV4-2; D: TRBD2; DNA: TGTGCCAGCAGCCAAGGAAGGCTAGCGGGAGGACAAGGCAATGAGCAGTTCTTC; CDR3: CASSQGRLAGGQGNEQFF
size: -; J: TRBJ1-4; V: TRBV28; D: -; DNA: TGTGCCAGCCGCCGGGGAAATGAAAAACTGTTTTTT; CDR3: CASRRGNEKLFF
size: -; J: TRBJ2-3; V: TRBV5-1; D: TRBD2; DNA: TGCGCCAGCAGCGACATATTAGCGGGAGGAACAGATACGCAGTATTTT; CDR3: CASSDILAGGTDTQYF
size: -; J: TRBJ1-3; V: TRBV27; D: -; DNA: TGTGCCAGCAGGCTCCTAGTCGGGGTTGACTTCTTGGGAAACACCATATATTTT; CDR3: CASRLLVGVDFLGNTIYF
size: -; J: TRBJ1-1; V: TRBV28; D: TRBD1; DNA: TGTGCCAGCAGCCCAGGACAGGGGCTGGTTGAAGCTTTCTTT; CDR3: CASSPGQGLVEAFF
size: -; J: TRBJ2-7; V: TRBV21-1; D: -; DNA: TGTGCCAGCAGCGCCCCCACCCCGGACAGGGGGCAAGAGCAGTACTTC; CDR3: CASSAPTPDRGQEQYF
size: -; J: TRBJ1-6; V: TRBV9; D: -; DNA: TGTGCCAGCAGCGTAGCAGGGCGTGCTTCACCCCTCCACTTT; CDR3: CASSVAGRASPLHF
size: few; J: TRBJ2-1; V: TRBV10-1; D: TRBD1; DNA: TGCGCCAGCAGTGACTTTGGGACAGATATCTACAATGAGCAGTTCTTC; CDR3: CASSDFGTDIYNEQFF
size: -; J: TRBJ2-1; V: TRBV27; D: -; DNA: TGTGCCAGCAGACAGGGCTACAATGAGCAGTTCTTC; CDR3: CASRQGYNEQFF
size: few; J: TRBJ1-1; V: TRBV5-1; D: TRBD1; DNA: TGCGCCAGCAGCGCAGGGGGTTGGAACACTGAAGCTTTCTTT; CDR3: CASSAGGWNTEAFF
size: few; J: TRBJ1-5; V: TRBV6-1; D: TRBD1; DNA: TGTGCCAGCAGTTTCCCGGGACAGGGCGAAAGGCCCCAGCATTTT; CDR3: CASSFPGQGERPQHF
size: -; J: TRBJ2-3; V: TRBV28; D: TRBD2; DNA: TGTGCCAGCAGTCGGACTAGCGGGAGTGCAGATACGCAGTATTTT; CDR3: CASSRTSGSADTQYF
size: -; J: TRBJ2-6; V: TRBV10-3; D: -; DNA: TGTGCCATCAGTGTTGGGTCAGGCCCCCTCTCTGGGGCCAACGTCCTGACTTTC; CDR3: CAISVGSGPLSGANVLTF
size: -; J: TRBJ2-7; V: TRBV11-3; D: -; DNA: TGTGCCAGCAGCTTAGGTTCTGGGGCGTCCAACGAGCAGTACTTC; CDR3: CASSLGSGASNEQYF
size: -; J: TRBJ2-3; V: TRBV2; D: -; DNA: TGTGCCAGCAGTGACCTTAGCACAGATACGCAGTATTTT; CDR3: CASSDLSTDTQYF
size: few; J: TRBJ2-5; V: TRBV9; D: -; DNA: TGTGCCAGCAGCGTAGGGCGGGGCAGCAGGTACCAAGAGACCCAGTACTTC; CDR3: CASSVGRGSRYQETQYF
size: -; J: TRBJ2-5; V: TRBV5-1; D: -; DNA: TGCGCCAGCAGCTTGAGCGAGACCCAGTACTTC; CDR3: CASSLSETQYF
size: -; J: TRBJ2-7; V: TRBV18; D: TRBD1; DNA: TGTGCCAGCTCACGGGACAGGGTATCCCACGAGCAGTACTTC; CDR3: CASSRDRVSHEQYF